This is a list of T cell receptor beta chains from one sample in a study of glioma-infiltrating T cells. TCRdb processed the multiplex PCR reads anew with MiXCR; each CDR3 protein has one entry. The sample records approximately 120,000 distinct CDR3 sequences, about 25% being singletons. Material for sequencing was glioma tissue, nonneoplastic brain tissue, or PBMCs (not recorded which). All receptors come from a human donor with low-grade glioma or glioblastoma, undergoing nonglioma brain surgery, or in good health (not recorded which). The CDR3 runs from the conserved cysteine through the conserved F or W. The D gene is left open where the match is weak. Size tells how often a clone was seen (once, few, many) or the class of an expanded clone, and some rows leave it out.

J: TRBJ2-7
V: TRBV28
size: many
D: TRBD1
DNA: TGTGCCAGCAGATCAGGGGGCGGCGAGCAGTACTTC
CDR3: CASRSGGGEQYF

J: TRBJ2-1
V: TRBV6-2/TRBV6-3
size: many
D: -
DNA: TGTGCCAGCAGTTCAAGTATTAGGGGGGCCCGCATACTTGAGCAGTTCTTC
CDR3: CASSSSIRGARILEQFF

J: TRBJ2-5
V: TRBV27
size: -
D: TRBD1
DNA: TGTGCCAGCAGTCCGGGACAGGGAAAGACCCAGTACTTC
CDR3: CASSPGQGKTQYF

J: TRBJ2-1
V: TRBV5-1
size: many
D: -
DNA: TGCGCCAGCAGCTCCAGCGGTTCGAGCTCCTACAATGAGCAGTTCTTC
CDR3: CASSSSGSSSYNEQFF

J: TRBJ2-1
V: TRBV4-1
size: many
D: -
DNA: TGCGCCAGCAGCCCTCCGGGGCTCCAGGTCGATGAGCAGTTCTTC
CDR3: CASSPPGLQVDEQFF

J: TRBJ2-3
V: TRBV3-1
size: many
D: TRBD2
DNA: TGTGCCAGCAGTTCAAGGACGGCTAGCGGGGGAACGCAGTATTTT
CDR3: CASSSRTASGGTQYF

J: TRBJ2-3
V: TRBV12-3/TRBV12-4
size: many
D: TRBD1
DNA: TGTGCCAGCAGTCCGACGGACAGGCGAAAAAGCACAGATACGCAGTATTTT
CDR3: CASSPTDRRKSTDTQYF

J: TRBJ2-1
V: TRBV7-9
size: many
D: -
DNA: TGTGCCAGCAGCTTATGGTCGGGTCCTAATGAGCAGTTCTTC
CDR3: CASSLWSGPNEQFF

J: TRBJ1-5
V: TRBV20-1
size: many
D: -
DNA: TGCAGTACCAAGAGAGGGGATCAGCCCCAGCATTTT
CDR3: CSTKRGDQPQHF

J: TRBJ2-7
V: TRBV18
size: many
D: -
DNA: TGTGCCAGCTCACCACCAACGTCCGAGCAGTACTTC
CDR3: CASSPPTSEQYF

J: TRBJ2-6
V: TRBV5-1
size: many
D: -
DNA: TGCGCCAGCAGCTTGACAGGGACGTCTGGGGCCAACGTCCTGACTTTC
CDR3: CASSLTGTSGANVLTF

J: TRBJ2-3
V: TRBV7-2
size: many
D: TRBD2
DNA: TGTGCCAGCAGCCCGGCGGGAGGACCCACAGATACGCAGTATTTT
CDR3: CASSPAGGPTDTQYF

J: TRBJ1-5
V: TRBV12-3/TRBV12-4
size: many
D: -
DNA: TGTGCCAGCAGTTCCAATCAGCCCCAGCATTTT
CDR3: CASSSNQPQHF

J: TRBJ2-1
V: TRBV18
size: many
D: TRBD2
DNA: TGTGCCAGCTCACGCAGGACCGGGGGGAATGAGCAGTTCTTC
CDR3: CASSRRTGGNEQFF

J: TRBJ2-3
V: TRBV3-1
size: many
D: -
DNA: TGTGCCAGCAGCCAAGAGACAGATACGCAGTATTTT
CDR3: CASSQETDTQYF

J: TRBJ2-7
V: TRBV29-1
size: -
D: -
DNA: TGCAGCGTTGAAGATAGGGCCTACGAGCAGTACTTC
CDR3: CSVEDRAYEQYF

J: TRBJ1-1
V: TRBV2
size: -
D: TRBD1
DNA: TGTGCCAGCAGTCGAACCGGGACAGGGAGTCCTGAAGCTTTCTTT
CDR3: CASSRTGTGSPEAFF

J: TRBJ1-1
V: TRBV7-3
size: many
D: -
DNA: TGTGCCAGCAGCCTCAGAGGGGGGCTGGTCACTGAAGCTTTCTTT
CDR3: CASSLRGGLVTEAFF

J: TRBJ1-5
V: TRBV19
size: many
D: -
DNA: TGTGCCAGCCAGACAGGCTATAGCAATCAGCCCCAGCATTTT
CDR3: CASQTGYSNQPQHF

J: TRBJ2-3
V: TRBV2
size: many
D: TRBD1
DNA: TGTGCCAGCAGTGGACAGGGAGATACGCAGTATTTT
CDR3: CASSGQGDTQYF

J: TRBJ2-7
V: TRBV9
size: -
D: -
DNA: TGTGCCAGCAGCCCCCCAGAGAGCCAAACCTACGAGCAGTACTTC
CDR3: CASSPPESQTYEQYF

J: TRBJ1-2
V: TRBV28
size: few
D: TRBD1
DNA: TGTGCCAGCAGTTTCAGGGACAGGGGACCGGGGGGCTACACCTTC
CDR3: CASSFRDRGPGGYTF

J: TRBJ2-1
V: TRBV6-1
size: -
D: -
DNA: TGTGCCGGCAGTAACGGGCCTTACAATGAGCAGTTCTTC
CDR3: CAGSNGPYNEQFF

J: TRBJ2-1
V: TRBV2
size: many
D: -
DNA: TGTGCCAGAGGACAGCGGTATGAGCAGTTCTTC
CDR3: CARGQRYEQFF

J: TRBJ2-5
V: TRBV6-5
size: many
D: -
DNA: TGTGCCAGCAGTTACGTAAGGGATCCGAGGATGGACACCCAGTACTTC
CDR3: CASSYVRDPRMDTQYF

J: TRBJ1-1
V: TRBV19
size: few
D: -
DNA: TGTGCCAGTAGTATAGATCGTCGGAGGATTTGGGGCAACACTGAAGCTTTCTTT
CDR3: CASSIDRRRIWGNTEAFF

J: TRBJ2-7
V: TRBV4-3
size: -
D: TRBD1
DNA: TGCGCCAGCAGCCAAGCCGGGACAGGGTTTCCCTACGAGCAGTACTTC
CDR3: CASSQAGTGFPYEQYF

J: TRBJ2-1
V: TRBV13
size: -
D: TRBD2
DNA: TGTGCCAGCACCGTCGAGGGGCGGGGGGGCCATAAGTCCTACAATGAGCAGTTCTTC
CDR3: CASTVEGRGGHKSYNEQFF

J: TRBJ1-5
V: TRBV7-9
size: many
D: -
DNA: TGTGCCAGCAGCCTTGCCCGGGACGGCAATCAGCCCCAGCATTTT
CDR3: CASSLARDGNQPQHF

J: TRBJ2-1
V: TRBV6-2/TRBV6-3
size: -
D: -
DNA: TGTTCCAGAACAGGGTTCCAACACGATGAGCAGTTCTTC
CDR3: CSRTGFQHDEQFF

J: TRBJ1-4
V: TRBV20-1
size: many
D: TRBD1
DNA: TGCAGTGCTCGAGCCATGTCCGGACAGGATAAAGAAAAACTGTTTTTT
CDR3: CSARAMSGQDKEKLFF

J: TRBJ1-3
V: TRBV29-1
size: many
D: -
DNA: TGCAGCGTTGCAAAAATCTGGAGCTCTGGAAACACCATATATTTT
CDR3: CSVAKIWSSGNTIYF

J: TRBJ1-1
V: TRBV7-8
size: many
D: -
DNA: TGTGCCAGCAGCTTAGAGGGGCTGGGTGAAGCTTTCTTT
CDR3: CASSLEGLGEAFF

J: TRBJ2-1
V: TRBV6-5
size: many
D: TRBD1
DNA: TGTGCCAGCAGTTACCCACCCGGGACAGCGGACAATGAGCAGTTCTTC
CDR3: CASSYPPGTADNEQFF

J: TRBJ2-4
V: TRBV5-4
size: many
D: -
DNA: TGTGCCAGCAGCTTGGCGTCCGGAGGGGTACACATTCAGTACTTC
CDR3: CASSLASGGVHIQYF

J: TRBJ2-1
V: TRBV12-5
size: few
D: TRBD2
DNA: TGTGCTAGTGGTTCGACTAGCGGGATAGGTGGTGAGCAGTTCTTC
CDR3: CASGSTSGIGGEQFF

J: TRBJ2-3
V: TRBV7-9
size: many
D: -
DNA: TGTGCCAGCAGCTTAATGGGCGGAATAGGAGATACGCAGTATTTT
CDR3: CASSLMGGIGDTQYF

J: TRBJ2-3
V: TRBV7-9
size: many
D: -
DNA: TGTGCCAGCAGCTCTACCAGGGGCGCAGATACGCAGTATTTT
CDR3: CASSSTRGADTQYF

J: TRBJ1-1
V: TRBV6-2/TRBV6-3
size: many
D: TRBD1
DNA: TGTGCCAGCAGTTACCCCGAGGGACAGGGGGTATGGACTGAAGCTTTCTTT
CDR3: CASSYPEGQGVWTEAFF

J: TRBJ2-7
V: TRBV6-2/TRBV6-3
size: many
D: TRBD1
DNA: TGTGCCAGCGGACAGGGATTCTACGAGCAGTACTTC
CDR3: CASGQGFYEQYF

J: TRBJ1-5
V: TRBV3-1
size: -
D: -
DNA: TGTGCCAGCAGCCAAGATCCCCGGGGGTCGGGCAATCAGCCCCAGCATTTT
CDR3: CASSQDPRGSGNQPQHF